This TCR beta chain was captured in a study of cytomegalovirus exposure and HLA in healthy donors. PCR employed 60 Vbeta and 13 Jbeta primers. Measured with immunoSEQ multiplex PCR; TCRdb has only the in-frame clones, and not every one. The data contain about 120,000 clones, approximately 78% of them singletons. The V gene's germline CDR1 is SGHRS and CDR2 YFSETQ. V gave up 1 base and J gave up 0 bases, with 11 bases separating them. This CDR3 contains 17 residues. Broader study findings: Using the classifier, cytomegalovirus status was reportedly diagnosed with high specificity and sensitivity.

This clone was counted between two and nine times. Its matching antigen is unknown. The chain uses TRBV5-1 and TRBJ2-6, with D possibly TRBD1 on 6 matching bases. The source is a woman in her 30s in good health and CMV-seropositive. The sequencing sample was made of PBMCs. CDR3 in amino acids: CASSLLAGASGANVLTF. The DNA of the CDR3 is TGCGCCAGCAGCTTGCTGGCAGGGGCCTCTGGGGCCAACGTCCTGACTTTC.